This TCR beta chain emerged from a study of T cell responses to AZD1222 COVID-19 vaccine. Study context: Second-dose recipients at about 4 or about 12 weeks were treated as one pooled group.

Data came from immunoSEQ multiplex PCR; TCRdb stores just in-frame clones and leaves some out. In the table there are 150,000 to 180,000 clones, roughly nine tenths of which are singletons. General observations from the study: Spike-specific TCR depth and breadth grew after two AZD1222 doses. Females outnumbered males among donors, who were mostly white British; clonal diversity was possibly underestimated. In the spike-specific TCR repertoire, nearly half reportedly target unmutated variant regions.

The CDR3 consists of 15 residues. V was pared by 6 bases and J by 4 bases, with 5 bases of the junction left unmatched. The germline gives CDR1 MNHEY, CDR2 SVGAGI. With regard to this clone: Its target is unknown.

This sample comprised peripheral blood, obtained on day 0 of AZD1222 vaccination. This TCR was recovered from an adult in good health. The chain joins TRBV6-5 to TRBJ2-5; 13 nucleotides match TRBD2. CDR3 protein: CASSPRTSGGETQYF. DNA for the CDR3: TGTGCCAGCAGCCCCAGGACTAGCGGGGGAGAGACCCAGTACTTC.